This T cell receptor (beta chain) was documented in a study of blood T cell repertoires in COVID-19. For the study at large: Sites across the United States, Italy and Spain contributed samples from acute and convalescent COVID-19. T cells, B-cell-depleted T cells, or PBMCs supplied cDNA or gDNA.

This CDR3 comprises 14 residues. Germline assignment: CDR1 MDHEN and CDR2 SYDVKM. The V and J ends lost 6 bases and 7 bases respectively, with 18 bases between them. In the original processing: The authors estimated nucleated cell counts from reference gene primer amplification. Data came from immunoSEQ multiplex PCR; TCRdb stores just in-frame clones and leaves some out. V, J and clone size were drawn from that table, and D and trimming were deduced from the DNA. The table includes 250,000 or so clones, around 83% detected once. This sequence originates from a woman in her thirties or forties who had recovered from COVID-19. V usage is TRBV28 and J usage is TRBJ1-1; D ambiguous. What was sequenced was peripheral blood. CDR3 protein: CASSPGGWAVEAFF. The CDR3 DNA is TGTGCCAGCAGCCCGGGAGGGTGGGCTGTTGAAGCTTTCTTT.